The 29 T cell receptor beta chains below come from one sample, sequenced in a study of beta chain features in type 1 diabetes. The study's findings and limits: Shortening that was moderate but significant affected the TCRB CDR3s of Type 1 diabetes patients in all four CD4+ subsets.

Expressed TCRB transcripts were sequenced because the isolated RNA had all been reverse transcribed beforehand. Sequenced by immunoSEQ multiplex PCR; TCRdb stores in-frame clones only, minus some. The data contain 95,000 to 150,000 clones, roughly 17% of them singletons. Antigen specificity for these receptors is unknown. The sample was central memory CD4+ T cells from blood. The receptors shown here come from a man between 18 and 29 years old with type 1 diabetes.

This rearrangement joins TRBV1 to TRBJ2-3; the table calls TRBD2, which could not be checked here. TRBV1 is tagged as a pseudogene. This CDR3 spans 13 amino acids. CDR3 coding DNA: TGCACCAGCAGCCAAGCTACCACAGATACGCAGTATTTT. This translates into CTSSQATTDTQYF.

V usage is TRBV2 and J usage is TRBJ1-1; D unresolved. CDR3 length: 13 amino acids. The V end was cut by 5 bases, the J end by 3 bases, with 10 bases between. Germline V lookup: CDR1 SNHLY, CDR2 FYNNEI. As DNA, the CDR3 is TGTGCCAGCAGTCCACGCCCTGACACTGAAGCTTTCTTT. Translating gives CASSPRPDTEAFF.

The sample holds many counts of this clone. V and J are TRBV18 and TRBJ2-1; unclear D gene. Germline V lookup: CDR1 KGHSH, CDR2 LQKENI. This CDR3 spans 15 amino acids. V lost 3 bases and J lost 3, with 12 bases in between. The CDR3 coding sequence is TGTGCCAGCTCACCTGGCAGGACCAGCTACAATGAGCAGTTCTTC. Translation: CASSPGRTSYNEQFF. Based on the CDR3 plus reference TRBV18 and TRBJ2-1, the full variable domain is NAGVMQNPRHLVRRRGQEARLRCSPMKGHSHVYWYRQLPEEGLKFMVYLQKENIIDESGMPKERFSAEFPKEGPSILRIQQVVRGDSAAYFCASSPGRTSYNEQFFGPGTRLTVL.

The chain combines TRBV29-1 with TRBJ2-1, with D possibly TRBD1 on 6 matching bases. Germline V gene data show CDR1 as SQVTM and CDR2 as ANQGSEA. Trimming took off 5 bases at V and 7 bases at J, with 9 bases between the two ends. This CDR3 contains 11 residues. CDR3 DNA: TGCAGCGTTCATACAGGGAATGAGCAGTTCTTC. This gives the protein CSVHTGNEQFF.

V is TRBV28 and J is TRBJ2-5; TRBD2 agrees at 10 bases. The last part of the DNA fits TRBJ2-7 better; the J call may be wrong. The CDR3 is 15 amino acids. Germline V lookup: CDR1 MDHEN, CDR2 SYDVKM. DNA of the CDR3: TGTGCCAGCAGTTACATAGCGGGGGGAGACCGCGAGCAGTACTTC. Translation: CASSYIAGGDREQYF.

This clone was found a few times. A junction end diverges from the germline sequence, so it may reflect a read error. This chain joins TRBV30 and TRBJ2-7, with 14 bases matching TRBD2. CDR1 and CDR2 (germline): GTSNPN, SVGIG (reference sequence). CDR3 size: 16 residues. The CDR3 coding sequence is TGTGCCTGGAGTCGATCGGGACTAGCGGGAGAGACGGGATCCGAATTC. It specifies CAWSRSGLAGETGSEF.

The chain is built from TRBV2 and TRBJ2-5; D call uncertain. CDR3 size: 12 residues. V dropped 5 bases and J dropped 1 base, with 5 bases sitting between them. The germline CDR1 and CDR2 sequences are SNHLY and FYNNEI. The CDR3 sequence: CASSYSQETQYF. Written as DNA, the CDR3 is TGTGCCAGCAGTTACAGCCAAGAGACCCAGTACTTC.

This clone was seen a handful of times. The V and J genes are TRBV10-3 and TRBJ1-2, with D tentatively TRBD1 (5 bases). The CDR3 is made up of 16 amino acids. Germline CDR1 reads ENHRY; CDR2 reads SYGVKD. Between the trimmed V and J ends, which lost 4 bases and 0 bases, there was a span of 15 bases. The CDR3 DNA reads as TGTGCCATCAGTGGATCGACAGCTCCGACTAACTATGGCTACACCTTC. It codes for CAISGSTAPTNYGYTF.

This clone was seen repeatedly, ten times or more. The gene calls are TRBV6-5 and TRBJ2-5, with 8 positions matching TRBD1. The CDR3 sequence is 12 residues long. Germline CDR1 is MNHEY and CDR2 is SVGAGI. J was trimmed by 5 bases and V by 6 bases; bases with no gene match: 2. Here the CDR3 DNA reads TGTGCCAGCAGGCGGGACAGGGAGACCCAGTACTTC. Translating it yields CASRRDRETQYF.

The rearrangement uses TRBV4-3 and TRBJ1-4; D unclear. Germline CDR1 is LGHNA and CDR2 is YSLEER. Trimming shortened V by 4 bases and J by 8 bases, and 14 bases separated the two germline ends. The CDR3 has 14 amino acids. CDR3 amino acids: CASSRNPGREKLFF. As DNA, the CDR3 is TGCGCCAGCAGCCGTAACCCTGGCCGCGAAAAACTGTTTTTT.

The rearrangement joins TRBV9 to TRBJ2-1; D call uncertain. Germline-derived CDR1 and CDR2 are SGDLS and YYNGEE. CDR3 length equals 13 residues. The V and J ends lost 4 bases and 4 bases respectively, with 9 bases between them. The CDR3 sequence is CASSTRRYNEQFF. The DNA of the CDR3 is TGTGCCAGCAGCACCCGTAGGTACAATGAGCAGTTCTTC.

This clone was detected only a few times. The chain employs TRBV28 and TRBJ2-5; D unclear. V gave up 7 bases and J gave up 5 bases, with 11 bases separating them. The CDR3 extends over 12 amino acids. Germline V gene sequence: CDR1 MDHEN, CDR2 SYDVKM. The CDR3: CASKTGRETQYF. DNA of the CDR3: TGTGCCAGCAAGACGGGTCGGGAGACCCAGTACTTC.

The table lists this clone with a few counts. V usage is TRBV7-2 and J usage is TRBJ1-2; D unresolved. The ends were cut back, 1 base at V and 0 bases at J, with 9 bases in the middle. Germline-derived CDR1 and CDR2 are SGHTA and FQGNSA. This CDR3 has 15 residues. The CDR3, as DNA: TGTGCCAGCAGCTTAGGACTGTCGACTAACTATGGCTACACCTTC. Its translation is CASSLGLSTNYGYTF.

The table lists this clone with a few counts. The identical CDR3 is also encoded by other nucleotide sequences in the sample. This chain links TRBV5-1 with TRBJ2-3, with no clear D. Trimming took 0 bases from V and 2 from J, leaving 7 bases between them. Germline assignment: CDR1 SGHRS and CDR2 YFSETQ. This CDR3 spans 14 amino acids. CDR3 nucleotides: TGCGCCAGCAGCTTGGGTGCAGTCACAGATACGCAGTATTTT. This sequence encodes CASSLGAVTDTQYF.

This chain joins TRBV10-3 and TRBJ2-1; the D is unclear. The germline gives CDR1 ENHRY, CDR2 SYGVKD. The V and J ends lost 5 bases and 6 bases respectively, with 17 bases between them. There are 15 residues in the CDR3. This chain's CDR3 is CAISPQILVFNEQFF. The DNA of the CDR3 is TGTGCCATCAGTCCGCAGATCCTAGTTTTCAATGAGCAGTTCTTC.

This chain connects TRBV6-5 to TRBJ2-3; maybe TRBD1 (6 bases). The CDR3 is 14 amino acids. The V gene lost 2 bases and the J gene lost 2 bases, with 8 bases spanning the gap. CDR1 is MNHEY, CDR2 SVGAGI, per germline. CDR3 sequence reads: CASSYLGATDTQYF. The CDR3 region has the DNA TGTGCCAGCAGTTACCTGGGGGCCACAGATACGCAGTATTTT.

This clone was seen more than once but under ten times. V and J are TRBV4-2 and TRBJ2-1, with D maybe TRBD1 (6 bases). The CDR3 extends over 15 amino acids. The ends were cut back, 4 bases at V and 9 bases at J, with 19 bases in the middle. The V gene's germline CDR1 is LGHNA and CDR2 YNFKEQ. DNA for the CDR3: TGTGCCAGCAGCCTAAAAGGGGGAACCCCCAGTGAGCAGTTCTTC. Residues: CASSLKGGTPSEQFF.

The V call is TRBV30, the J call TRBJ1-3; D is uncertain. This CDR3 is 13 amino acids long. CDR1 is GTSNPN and CDR2 is SVGIG in the germline V gene (reference sequence). Trimming left V 0 bases short and J 0 bases short, with 3 bases between. DNA of the CDR3: TGTGCCTGGAGTGTACTCTCTGGAAACACCATATATTTT. As protein: CAWSVLSGNTIYF.

This clone was observed a handful of times. DNA of the CDR3: TGTGCCAGCAGCTTCCGGACCAGCCCTCAGTTCTTC. This codes for CASSFRTSPQFF. The V call is TRBV7-6, the J call TRBJ2-1; D unresolved. CDR1 and CDR2 (germline): SGHVS, FNYEAQ. The CDR3 sequence is 12 residues long. Trimming removed 3 bases from V and 13 bases from J, with 13 bases in between. Combining the CDR3 with reference TRBV7-6 and TRBJ2-1 gives the whole variable domain GAGVSQSPRYKVTKRGQDVALRCDPISGHVSLYWYRQALGQGPEFLTYFNYEAQQDKSGLPNDRFSAERPEGSISTLTIQRTEQRDSAMYRCASSFRTSPQFFGPGTRLTVL.

In DNA, the CDR3 is TGCGCCAGCAGCTTGTCGGAGGCTAGCGGGAGTTACAATGAGCAGTTCTTC. Protein: CASSLSEASGSYNEQFF. The chain links TRBV5-1 to TRBJ2-1, with 10 bases identical to TRBD2. The CDR3 contains 17 residues. Germline V gene sequence: CDR1 SGHRS, CDR2 YFSETQ. The V segment lost 1 base and the J segment 4 bases; nucleotides outside the gene matches: 8.

The chain combines TRBV30 with TRBJ1-1; D possibly corresponds to TRBD1 (5 bases). Looked up from germline, CDR1 is GTSNPN and CDR2 is SVGIG (reference sequence). This CDR3 spans 11 amino acids. Trimming cost V 5 bases and J 10 bases, with 14 bases left between them. The CDR3: CAWGFARGAFF. The CDR3, as DNA: TGTGCCTGGGGGTTCGCGAGGGGAGCTTTCTTT.

The genes are TRBV6-6 and TRBJ2-7, with 7 bases aligning to TRBD2. The CDR3 extends over 15 amino acids. Germline V gene lookup returns CDR1 MNHNY and CDR2 SVGAGI (reference sequence). V was clipped by 5 bases and J by 6 bases; unmatched bases: 13. The CDR3 sequence is CASSPRLGREGEQYF. For the CDR3, the DNA is TGTGCCAGCAGTCCCCGCCTTGGCAGGGAGGGCGAGCAGTACTTC.

Only a few counts were recorded for this clone. The rearrangement links TRBV30 to TRBJ2-4, with D possibly TRBD2 on 5 matching bases. Trimming stripped 0 bases from V and 12 bases from J, with 9 bases between. Germline V gene data show CDR1 as GTSNPN and CDR2 as SVGIG (reference sequence). This CDR3 has 11 amino acids. CDR3 residues: CAWSVTRAQYF. CDR3 sequence (DNA): TGTGCCTGGAGTGTAACGAGGGCTCAGTACTTC.

On this clone itself: Germline is not matched at one junction end, which may reflect a read error. The chain links TRBV7-7 to TRBJ2-1; 7 nucleotides agree with TRBD2. The CDR3 length is 13 residues. Germline assignment: CDR1 SSHAT and CDR2 FNYEAQ (reference sequence). The CDR3 sequence is CASSRGSNVEQFF. The CDR3 coding sequence is TGTGCTAGCAGCCGCGGGAGTAACGTTGAGCAGTTCTTC.

Ten or more counts support this clone. V and J are TRBV4-1 and TRBJ1-4; TRBD1 is a possible D gene (5 bases). The V gene lost 4 bases and the J gene lost 4 bases, with 16 bases spanning the gap. Germline loops: CDR1 MGHRA, CDR2 YSYEKL. The CDR3 loop spans 16 amino acids. The CDR3 here is CASSPYGALGNEKLFF. The CDR3, as DNA: TGCGCCAGCAGCCCATACGGGGCCTTGGGTAATGAAAAACTGTTTTTT.

The V and J genes are TRBV29-1 and TRBJ2-2; 7 bases are shared with TRBD2. This CDR3 spans 13 amino acids. V lost 4 bases, J lost 7 bases, and 6 bases stayed unmatched. Germline lookup yields CDR1 SQVTM and CDR2 ANQGSEA. The CDR3 DNA follows: TGCAGCGTTGGGACTAGGGAGCTCGGGGAGCTGTTTTTT. It yields the protein CSVGTRELGELFF.

This clone came up a few times. This chain uses TRBV29-1 with TRBJ2-1; D gene unclear. Germline CDR1 is SQVTM and CDR2 is ANQGSEA. The CDR3 has 14 amino acids. Trimming took off 1 base at V and 2 bases at J, with 9 bases between the two ends. The CDR3 nucleotides are TGCAGCGTTGAAGGGGTACTTCCCTACAATGAGCAGTTCTTC. This encodes CSVEGVLPYNEQFF.

This clone was detected ten times or more. The V and J genes are TRBV28 and TRBJ1-5; tentatively, D is TRBD1 (5 bases). The germline gives CDR1 MDHEN, CDR2 SYDVKM. Trimming left V 2 bases short and J 6 bases short, with 11 bases between. The CDR3 has 14 amino acids. The CDR3 nucleotides are TGTGCCAGCAGTTTAGGTGACCAGGGTCAGCCCCAGCATTTT. Translating it yields CASSLGDQGQPQHF.

In its sample, this clone was seen a few times. V is TRBV29-1 and J is TRBJ1-2, with D tentatively TRBD1 (5 bases). The CDR3 is 13 residues long. Germline CDR1 reads SQVTM; CDR2 reads ANQGSEA. The V and J ends lost 1 base and 7 bases respectively, with 13 bases between them. CDR3 bases: TGCAGCGTTGAAGGGACAACGAGAAGTGGCTACACCTTC. It translates to CSVEGTTRSGYTF.